The present T cell receptor (beta chain) was sequenced within a study of T cell repertoires in cytomegalovirus infection. On this clonotype: The antigen is not known.

Trimming took 1 base from V and 5 from J; bases not matched to a gene: 11. The CDR3 runs to 16 residues. Germline CDR1 reads SGHVS; CDR2 reads FNYEAQ. TCRdb analysed the reads with MiXCR anew, one entry per CDR3 protein. Seen here are 800,000 to 950,000 distinct CDR3 sequences, 30% to 35% observed once, and the top ten hold 9.5% to 15%. V usage is TRBV7-6 and J usage is TRBJ2-7, with 7 bases that match TRBD1. This TCR came from a human donor in good health (CMV status not recorded). Some clones in this sample may be carry-over from other donors' samples. Sequencing was performed on cultured CD8+ T cells from PBMCs, taken from culture after CMV antigen stimulation. Written as DNA, the CDR3 is TGTGCCAGCAGCTTAGTGGTGGGACAGTGGGCCAACGAGCAGTACTTC. Translated, it gives CASSLVVGQWANEQYF.